This entry is about one TCR beta chain. Its antigen is not identified. The data are from a study of cytomegalovirus exposure and HLA in healthy donors. Points from the study as a whole: A previous analysis found most TCR beta V segments productive roughly 87% or roughly 30% of the time. The likely origin of a cluster of highly shared sequence variants was a sequencing artifact. Later analysis identified a missense DCLRE1C variant that was linked to TCR beta V- and J-gene trimming.

Participants comprised healthy donors of bone marrow. V was clipped by 3 bases and J by 5 bases; unmatched bases: 5. CDR1 is MNHNS, CDR2 SASEGT, per germline. This CDR3 region has 14 residues. PCR was performed using 60 Vbeta and 13 Jbeta primers. The assay was immunoSEQ multiplex PCR, and TCRdb's table has in-frame clones only and misses some. The table lists 90,000 to 140,000 clones, approximately 81% of them singletons. Source material: PBMCs. The V call is TRBV6-1, the J call TRBJ1-1; 8 nucleotides line up with TRBD1. This clonotype originated in a man younger than 45 in good health and CMV-seronegative. The CDR3 loop is CASSETGVRTEAFF. The DNA of the CDR3 is TGTGCCAGCAGTGAGACAGGGGTGAGGACTGAAGCTTTCTTT.